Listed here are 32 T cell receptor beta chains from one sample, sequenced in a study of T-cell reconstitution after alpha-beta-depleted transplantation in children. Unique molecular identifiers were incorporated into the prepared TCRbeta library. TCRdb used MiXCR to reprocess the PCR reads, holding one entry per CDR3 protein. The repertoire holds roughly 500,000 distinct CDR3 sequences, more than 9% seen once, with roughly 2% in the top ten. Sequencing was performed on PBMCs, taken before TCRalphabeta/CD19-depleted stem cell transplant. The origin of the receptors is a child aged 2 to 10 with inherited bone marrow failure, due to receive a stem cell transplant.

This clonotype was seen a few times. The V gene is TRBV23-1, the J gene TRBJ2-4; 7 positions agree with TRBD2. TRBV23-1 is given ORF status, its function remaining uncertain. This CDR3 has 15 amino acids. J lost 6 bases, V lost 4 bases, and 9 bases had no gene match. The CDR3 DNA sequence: TGCGCCAGCAGTCTGCCCTGGGGGGGGGGAAACATTCAGTACTTC. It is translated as CASSLPWGGGNIQYF.

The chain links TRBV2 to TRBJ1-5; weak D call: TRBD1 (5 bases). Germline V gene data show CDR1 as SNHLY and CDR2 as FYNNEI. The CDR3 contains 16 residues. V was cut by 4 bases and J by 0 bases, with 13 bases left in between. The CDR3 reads CASSVQGTYSNQPQHF. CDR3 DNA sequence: TGTGCCAGCAGTGTCCAGGGAACTTATAGCAATCAGCCCCAGCATTTT.

The CDR3 region is CASSLGTFDVQYF. CDR3 DNA sequence: TGTGCCAGCAGTTTGGGGACTTTTGACGTGCAGTACTTC. The rearrangement links TRBV12-3 or TRBV12-4 to TRBJ2-7, with D perhaps TRBD2 (6 bases). V lost 3 bases to trimming and J lost 9 bases, with 15 bases between them. The CDR3 contains 13 residues.

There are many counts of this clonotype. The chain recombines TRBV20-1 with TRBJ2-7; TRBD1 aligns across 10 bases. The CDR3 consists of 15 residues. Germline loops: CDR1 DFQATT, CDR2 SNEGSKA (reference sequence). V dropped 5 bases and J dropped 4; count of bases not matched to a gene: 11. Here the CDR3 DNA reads TGCAGTGCTCAGTCCCGGGACAGGGGTTTGTACGAGCAGTACTTC. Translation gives CSAQSRDRGLYEQYF.

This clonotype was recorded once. The CDR3 sequence: CAMGPGLLCEQYF. In nucleotides, the CDR3 is TGTGCCATGGGCCCGGGGCTGCTCTGCGAGCAGTACTTC. This rearrangement joins TRBV10-3 to TRBJ2-7; D possibly uses TRBD1 or TRBD2 (5 bases each). V was pared by 9 bases and J by 6 bases, with 18 bases between. Germline V lookup: CDR1 ENHRY, CDR2 SYGVKD. This CDR3 comprises 13 residues.

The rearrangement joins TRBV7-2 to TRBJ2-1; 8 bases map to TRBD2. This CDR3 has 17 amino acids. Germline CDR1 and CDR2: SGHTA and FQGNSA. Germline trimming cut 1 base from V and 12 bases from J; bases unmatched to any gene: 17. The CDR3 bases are TGTGCCAGCAGCTTAGGTGGGGGTAGCGGGGCTCTCGGTCTGCAGTTCTTC. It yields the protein CASSLGGGSGALGLQFF.

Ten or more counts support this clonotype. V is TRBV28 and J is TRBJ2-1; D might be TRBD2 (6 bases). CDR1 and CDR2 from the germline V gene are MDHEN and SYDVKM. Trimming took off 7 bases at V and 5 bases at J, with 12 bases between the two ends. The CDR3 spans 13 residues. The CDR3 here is CASKRLANNEQFF. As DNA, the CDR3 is TGTGCCAGCAAAAGGCTAGCGAACAATGAGCAGTTCTTC. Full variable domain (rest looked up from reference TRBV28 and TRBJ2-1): DVKVTQSSRYLVKRTGEKVFLECVQDMDHENMFWYRQDPGLGLRLIYFSYDVKMKEKGDIPEGYSVSREKKERFSLILESASTNQTSMYLCASKRLANNEQFFGPGTRLTVL.

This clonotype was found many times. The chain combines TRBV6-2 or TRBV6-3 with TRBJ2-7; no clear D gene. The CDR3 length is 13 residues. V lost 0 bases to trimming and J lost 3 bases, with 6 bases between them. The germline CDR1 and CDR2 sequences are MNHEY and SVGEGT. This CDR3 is CASSYSLDYEQYF. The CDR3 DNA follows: TGTGCCAGCAGTTACTCACTGGACTACGAGCAGTACTTC.

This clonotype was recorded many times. The CDR3 DNA reads as TGCGCCAGCAGCCAAGAAGGGGGAGACAGCGTTTCTGGCTACACCTTC. It is translated as CASSQEGGDSVSGYTF. The chain links TRBV4-1 to TRBJ1-2, with a tentative D call TRBD1 (6 bases). V lost 0 bases and J lost 7, with 18 bases in between. The CDR3 length is 16 residues. From germline, CDR1 is MGHRA and CDR2 YSYEKL.

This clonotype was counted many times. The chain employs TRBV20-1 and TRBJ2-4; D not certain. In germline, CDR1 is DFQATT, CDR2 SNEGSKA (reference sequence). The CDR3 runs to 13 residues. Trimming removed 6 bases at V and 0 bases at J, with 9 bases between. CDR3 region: CSAPDGAKNIQYF. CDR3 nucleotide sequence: TGCAGTGCCCCGGACGGAGCCAAAAACATTCAGTACTTC.

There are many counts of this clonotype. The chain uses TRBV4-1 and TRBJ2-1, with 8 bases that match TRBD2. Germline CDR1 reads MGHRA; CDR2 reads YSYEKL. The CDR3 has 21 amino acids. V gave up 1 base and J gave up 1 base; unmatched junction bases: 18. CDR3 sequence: CASSQAWDPWAGLASYNEQFF. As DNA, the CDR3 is TGCGCCAGCAGCCAAGCCTGGGATCCGTGGGCCGGACTAGCTTCCTACAATGAGCAGTTCTTC.

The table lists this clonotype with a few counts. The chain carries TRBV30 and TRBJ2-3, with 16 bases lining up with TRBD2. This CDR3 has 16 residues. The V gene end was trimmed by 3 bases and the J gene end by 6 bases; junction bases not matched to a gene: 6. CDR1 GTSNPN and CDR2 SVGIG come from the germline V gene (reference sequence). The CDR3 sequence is CAWSQGLAGGPDTQYF. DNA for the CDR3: TGTGCCTGGAGCCAGGGACTAGCGGGAGGGCCTGATACGCAGTATTTT.

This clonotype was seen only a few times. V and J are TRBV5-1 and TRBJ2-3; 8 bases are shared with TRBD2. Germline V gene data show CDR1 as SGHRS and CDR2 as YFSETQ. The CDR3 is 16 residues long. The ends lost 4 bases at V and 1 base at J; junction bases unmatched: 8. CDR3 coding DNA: TGCGCCAGCAGCCCATCACTGACTAGCGGCACAGATACGCAGTATTTT. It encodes CASSPSLTSGTDTQYF.

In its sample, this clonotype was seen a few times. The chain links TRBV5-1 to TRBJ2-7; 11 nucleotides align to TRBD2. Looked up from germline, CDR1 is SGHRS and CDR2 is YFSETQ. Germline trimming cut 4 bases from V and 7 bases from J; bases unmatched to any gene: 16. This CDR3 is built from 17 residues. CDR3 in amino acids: CASSPGLAERGSVEQYF. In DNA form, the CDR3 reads TGCGCCAGCAGCCCGGGACTAGCGGAGAGGGGGAGTGTGGAGCAGTACTTC. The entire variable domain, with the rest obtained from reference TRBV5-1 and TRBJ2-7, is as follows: KAGVTQTPRYLIKTRGQQVTLSCSPISGHRSVSWYQQTPGQGLQFLFEYFSETQRNKGNFPGRFSGRQFSNSRSEMNVSTLELGDSALYLCASSPGLAERGSVEQYFGPGTRLTVT.

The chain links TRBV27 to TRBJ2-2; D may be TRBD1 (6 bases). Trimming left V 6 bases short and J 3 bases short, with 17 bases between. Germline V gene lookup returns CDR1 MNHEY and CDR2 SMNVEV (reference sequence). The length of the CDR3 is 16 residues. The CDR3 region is CASRGTGTPYTGELFF. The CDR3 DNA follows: TGTGCCAGCAGAGGAACCGGGACACCTTACACCGGGGAGCTGTTTTTT.

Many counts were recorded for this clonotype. The CDR3 loop is CASSLALEVPYF. In DNA form, the CDR3 reads TGTGCCAGCAGCTTAGCTTTGGAGGTGCCGTACTTC. The V gene is TRBV11-2, the J gene TRBJ2-7; possibly TRBD2 for D (5 bases). Germline lookup yields CDR1 SGHAT and CDR2 FQNNGV. The length of the CDR3 is 12 residues. The V end lost 1 base, the J end lost 12 bases, and 13 bases lay between the germline ends.

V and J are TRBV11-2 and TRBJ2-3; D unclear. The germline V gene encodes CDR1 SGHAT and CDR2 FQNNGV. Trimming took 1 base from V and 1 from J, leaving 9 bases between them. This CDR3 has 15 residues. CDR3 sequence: CASSLVTERTDTQYF. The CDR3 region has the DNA TGTGCCAGCAGCTTAGTTACAGAACGCACAGATACGCAGTATTTT.

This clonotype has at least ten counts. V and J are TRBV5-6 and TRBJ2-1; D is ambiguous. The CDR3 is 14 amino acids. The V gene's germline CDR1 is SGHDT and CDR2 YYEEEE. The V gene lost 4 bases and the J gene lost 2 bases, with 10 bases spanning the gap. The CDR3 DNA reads TGTGCCAGCAGCGCGGACCCGCCCTACAATGAGCAGTTCTTC. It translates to CASSADPPYNEQFF.

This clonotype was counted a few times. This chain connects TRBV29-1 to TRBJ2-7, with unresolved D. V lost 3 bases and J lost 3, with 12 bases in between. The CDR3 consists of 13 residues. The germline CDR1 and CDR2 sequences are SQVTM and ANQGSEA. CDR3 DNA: TGCAGCGTTGATTTCTTTTCCGGCTACGAGCAGTACTTC. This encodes CSVDFFSGYEQYF.

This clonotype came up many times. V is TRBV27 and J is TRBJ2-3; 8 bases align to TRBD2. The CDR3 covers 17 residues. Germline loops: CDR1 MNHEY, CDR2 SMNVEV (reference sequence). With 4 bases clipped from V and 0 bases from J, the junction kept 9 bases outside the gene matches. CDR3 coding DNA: TGTGCCAGCAGTTCCCTCGCGGGAGGCCCCAGCACAGATACGCAGTATTTT. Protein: CASSSLAGGPSTDTQYF.

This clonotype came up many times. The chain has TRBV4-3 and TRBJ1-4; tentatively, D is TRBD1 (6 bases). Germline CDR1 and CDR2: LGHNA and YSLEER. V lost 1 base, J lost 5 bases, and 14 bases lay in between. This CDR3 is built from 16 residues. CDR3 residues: CASSQGPQGRNEKLFF. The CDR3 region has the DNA TGCGCCAGCAGCCAAGGACCCCAGGGGAGGAATGAAAAACTGTTTTTT.

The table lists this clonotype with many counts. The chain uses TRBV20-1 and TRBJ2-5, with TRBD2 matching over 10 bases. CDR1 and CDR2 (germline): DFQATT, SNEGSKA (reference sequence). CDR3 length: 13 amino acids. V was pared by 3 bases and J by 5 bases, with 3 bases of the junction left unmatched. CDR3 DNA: TGCAGTGCTAGCGGGACTAGCGAGGAGACCCAGTACTTC. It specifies CSASGTSEETQYF.

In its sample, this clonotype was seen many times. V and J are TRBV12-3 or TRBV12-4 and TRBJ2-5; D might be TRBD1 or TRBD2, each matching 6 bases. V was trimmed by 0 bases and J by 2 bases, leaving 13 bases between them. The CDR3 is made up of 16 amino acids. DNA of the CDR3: TGTGCCAGCAGTTTAGCGCCGGGGGCGAGACAAGAGACCCAGTACTTC. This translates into CASSLAPGARQETQYF.

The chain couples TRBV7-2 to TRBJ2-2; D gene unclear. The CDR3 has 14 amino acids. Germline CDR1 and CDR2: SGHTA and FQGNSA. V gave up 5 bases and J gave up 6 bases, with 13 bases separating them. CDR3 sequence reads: CASSPGLLAGELFF. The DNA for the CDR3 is TGTGCCAGCAGCCCCGGCCTTCTCGCCGGGGAGCTGTTTTTT.

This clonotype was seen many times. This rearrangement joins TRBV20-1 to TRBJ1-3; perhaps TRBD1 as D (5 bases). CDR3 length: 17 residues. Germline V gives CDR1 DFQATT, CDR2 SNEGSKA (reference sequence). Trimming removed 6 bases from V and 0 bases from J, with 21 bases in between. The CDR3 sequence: CSASPPPGLSSGNTIYF. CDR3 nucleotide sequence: TGCAGTGCATCTCCTCCCCCGGGACTCAGCTCTGGAAACACCATATATTTT.

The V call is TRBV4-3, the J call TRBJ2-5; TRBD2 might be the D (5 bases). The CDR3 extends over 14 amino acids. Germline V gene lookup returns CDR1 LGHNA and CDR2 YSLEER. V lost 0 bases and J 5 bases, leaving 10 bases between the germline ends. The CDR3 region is CASSQDLAVETQYF. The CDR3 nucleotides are TGCGCCAGCAGCCAAGACCTAGCTGTGGAGACCCAGTACTTC.

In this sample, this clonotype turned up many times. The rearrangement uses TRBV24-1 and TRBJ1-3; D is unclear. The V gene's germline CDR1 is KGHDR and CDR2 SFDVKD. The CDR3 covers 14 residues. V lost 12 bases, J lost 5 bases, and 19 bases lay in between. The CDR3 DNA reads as TGTGCCGCGGGAGACTGTCACCCTCGAAACACCATATATTTT. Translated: CAAGDCHPRNTIYF.

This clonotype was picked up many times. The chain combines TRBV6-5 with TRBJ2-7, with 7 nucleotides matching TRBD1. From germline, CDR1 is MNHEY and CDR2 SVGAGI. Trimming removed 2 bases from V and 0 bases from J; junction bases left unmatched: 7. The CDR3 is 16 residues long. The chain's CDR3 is CASSYAGDSRSYEQYF. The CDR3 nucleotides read TGTGCCAGCAGTTACGCCGGGGACAGTCGCTCCTACGAGCAGTACTTC.

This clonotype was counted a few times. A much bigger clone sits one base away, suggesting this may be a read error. CDR3 region: CASGPVSPYEQYF. DNA of the CDR3: TGCGCCAGCGGACCCGTCAGCCCCTACGAGCAGTACTTC. The rearrangement uses TRBV23-1 and TRBJ2-7; D uncertain. TRBV23-1 belongs to the ORF category, with a function that is uncertain. Trimming pared 8 bases from V and 2 bases from J, leaving 13 bases between. The CDR3 spans 13 residues.

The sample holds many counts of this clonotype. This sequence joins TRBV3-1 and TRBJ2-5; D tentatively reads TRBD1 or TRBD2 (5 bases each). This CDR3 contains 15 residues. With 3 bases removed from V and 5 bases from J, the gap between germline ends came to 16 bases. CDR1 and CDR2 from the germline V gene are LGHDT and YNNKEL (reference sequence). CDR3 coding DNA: TGTGCCAGCAGCCAGGGTACCCTAGCAGGGGAGACCCAGTACTTC. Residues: CASSQGTLAGETQYF.

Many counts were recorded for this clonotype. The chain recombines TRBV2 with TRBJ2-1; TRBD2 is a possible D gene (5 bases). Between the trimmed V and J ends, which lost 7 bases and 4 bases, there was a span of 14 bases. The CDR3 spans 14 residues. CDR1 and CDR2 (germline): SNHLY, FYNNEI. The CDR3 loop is CASIFQAAYNEQFF. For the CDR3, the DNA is TGTGCCAGCATTTTTCAAGCGGCTTACAATGAGCAGTTCTTC.

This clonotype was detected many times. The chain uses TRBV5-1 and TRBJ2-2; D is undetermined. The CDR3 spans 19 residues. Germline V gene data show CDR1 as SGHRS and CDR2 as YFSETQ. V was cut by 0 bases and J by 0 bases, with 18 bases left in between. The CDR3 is CASSLATVRGRTNTGELFF. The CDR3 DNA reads TGCGCCAGCAGCTTGGCCACGGTTCGTGGCCGCACGAACACCGGGGAGCTGTTTTTT.